A few counts support the clone carrying this TCR beta chain. Researchers tagged individual cDNA molecules with unique molecular identifiers. TCRdb fed the 5' RACE reads into MiXCR, producing one record per CDR3 protein. The sample holds 40,000 to 60,000 distinct CDR3 sequences, 6.5% to 9.5% seen once. This record comes from a study of early T cells in non-severe SARS-CoV-2 infection. Study context: It was bulk RNA from unsorted whole blood that was sequenced, and the chains were unpaired.

Germline-derived CDR1 and CDR2 are SEHNR and FQNEAQ (reference sequence). The CDR3 loop spans 14 amino acids. The ends were cut back, 5 bases at V and 10 bases at J, with 15 bases in the middle. This receptor was identified in an adult who was a healthcare worker with PCR-confirmed SARS-CoV-2 infection or an uninfected control (not recorded which). This sequence joins TRBV7-9 and TRBJ1-6; perhaps TRBD1 as D (5 bases). The material sequenced was whole blood. The DNA for the CDR3 is TGTGCCAGCAGCCAAGACAGTCTGGGATCACCCCTCCACTTT. Its protein is CASSQDSLGSPLHF.